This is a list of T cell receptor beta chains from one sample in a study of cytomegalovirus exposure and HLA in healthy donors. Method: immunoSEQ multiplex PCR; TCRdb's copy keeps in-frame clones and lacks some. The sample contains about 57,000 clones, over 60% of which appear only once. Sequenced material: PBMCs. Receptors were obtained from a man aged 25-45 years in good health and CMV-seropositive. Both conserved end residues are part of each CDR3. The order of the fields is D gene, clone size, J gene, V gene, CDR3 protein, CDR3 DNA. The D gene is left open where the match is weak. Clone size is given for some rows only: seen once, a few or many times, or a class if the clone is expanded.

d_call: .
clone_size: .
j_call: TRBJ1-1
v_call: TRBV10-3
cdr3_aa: CATLSGGNTEAFF
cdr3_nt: TGTGCCACCCTTTCGGGGGGAAACACTGAAGCTTTCTTT

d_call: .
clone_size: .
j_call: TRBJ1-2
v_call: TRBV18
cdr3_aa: CASSPVQENGYTF
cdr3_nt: TGTGCCAGCTCACCAGTCCAAGAGAATGGCTACACCTTC

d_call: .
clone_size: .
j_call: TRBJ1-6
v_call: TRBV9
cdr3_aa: CASSAQGYNSPLHF
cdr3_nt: TGTGCCAGCAGCGCCCAGGGCTATAATTCACCCCTCCACTTT

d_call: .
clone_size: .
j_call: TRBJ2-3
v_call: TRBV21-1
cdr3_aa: CASSPRTSGGSGDTQYF
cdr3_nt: TGTGCCAGCAGCCCCAGGACTAGCGGGGGGTCTGGAGATACGCAGTATTTT

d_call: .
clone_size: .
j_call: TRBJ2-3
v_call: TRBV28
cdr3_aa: CASSRRGADTQYF
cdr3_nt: TGTGCCAGCAGTCGCAGGGGGGCAGATACGCAGTATTTT

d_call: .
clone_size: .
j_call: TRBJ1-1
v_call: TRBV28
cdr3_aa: CASRLGAGRTEAFF
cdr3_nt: TGTGCCAGCAGGCTGGGGGCAGGCAGAACTGAAGCTTTCTTT

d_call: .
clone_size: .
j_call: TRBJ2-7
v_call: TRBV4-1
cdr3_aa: CASSQTGGGEQYF
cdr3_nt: TGCGCCAGCAGCCAAACTGGGGGCGGCGAGCAGTACTTC

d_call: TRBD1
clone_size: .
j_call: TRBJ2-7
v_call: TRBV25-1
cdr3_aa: CASSAGGEQYF
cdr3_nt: TGTGCCAGCAGTGCAGGGGGCGAGCAGTACTTC

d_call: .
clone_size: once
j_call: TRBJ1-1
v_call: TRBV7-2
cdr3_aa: CASSLRGAGRTEAFF
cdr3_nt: TGTGCCAGCAGCCTACGAGGGGCGGGGAGGACTGAAGCTTTCTTT

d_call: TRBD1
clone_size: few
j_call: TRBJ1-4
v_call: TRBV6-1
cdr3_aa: CASSGTGYEKLFF
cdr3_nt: TGTGCCAGCAGTGGGACAGGTTACGAAAAACTGTTTTTT

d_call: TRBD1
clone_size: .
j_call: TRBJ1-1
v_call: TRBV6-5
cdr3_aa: CASSHRTGGVSEAFF
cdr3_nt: TGTGCCAGCAGCCATAGGACAGGGGGCGTCTCTGAAGCTTTCTTT

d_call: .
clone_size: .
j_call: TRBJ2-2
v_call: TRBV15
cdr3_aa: CATSRRATGELFF
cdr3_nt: TGTGCCACCAGCAGACGAGCCACCGGGGAGCTGTTTTTT

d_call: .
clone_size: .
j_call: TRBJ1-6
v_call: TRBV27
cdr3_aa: CASTKQRDGSPLHF
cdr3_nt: TGTGCCAGCACCAAACAGAGAGATGGTTCACCCCTCCACTTT